This entry describes one T cell receptor (beta chain). Germline loops: CDR1 SEHNR, CDR2 FQNEAQ (reference sequence). The junction had 7 bases not matched to a gene; V was cut back by 3 bases and J by 4 bases. The CDR3 length is 15 residues. The sample comes from a study of blood T cell repertoires in COVID-19. Across the whole study: Material from acute and convalescent COVID-19 was sourced from the United States, Italy and Spain. PBMCs, B-cell-depleted T cells, or T cells were the source of the cDNA or gDNA that made up the material.

Per the authors' pipeline: Researchers report that nucleated cell counts were estimated from reference gene primer amplification. Some clones are missing from TCRdb's copy, which holds only in-frame ones; the method was immunoSEQ multiplex PCR. The V and J calls and clone size come from that table; D and trimming were worked out from the DNA. The sample consists of 150,000 to 200,000 clones, around 79% of them appearing once. Patients from Seattle were sampled longitudinally, starting during active infection. The clonotype comes from a woman in her thirties or forties with COVID-19, enrolled during active disease. Sequencing was performed on peripheral blood. The chain couples TRBV7-9 to TRBJ1-1, with 8 bases aligning to TRBD1. The CDR3 nucleotides read TGTGCCAGCAGCTTGAACGACAGGGGAGGCACTGAAGCTTTCTTT. It codes for CASSLNDRGGTEAFF.